This entry features one T cell receptor beta chain sequence. The source of the sample is a study of identifying expanded T cells in peripheral blood. The data were produced by immunoSEQ multiplex PCR, yet TCRdb's version contains in-frame clones alone and is incomplete. The sample includes about 91,000 clones, around nine tenths of them seen just once. J gave up 5 bases and V 7 bases, and 4 bases lay outside the gene matches. This CDR3 region has 13 residues. Germline CDR1 ENHRY, CDR2 SYGVKD. The rearrangement links TRBV10-3 to TRBJ1-1, with TRBD1 identical over 10 bases. The sequencing sample was made of blood. The TCR comes from a person aged 18 to 70 in good health. The CDR3 sequence is CAITGTGATEAFF. Here the CDR3 DNA reads TGTGCCATCACTGGGACAGGGGCAACTGAAGCTTTCTTT.